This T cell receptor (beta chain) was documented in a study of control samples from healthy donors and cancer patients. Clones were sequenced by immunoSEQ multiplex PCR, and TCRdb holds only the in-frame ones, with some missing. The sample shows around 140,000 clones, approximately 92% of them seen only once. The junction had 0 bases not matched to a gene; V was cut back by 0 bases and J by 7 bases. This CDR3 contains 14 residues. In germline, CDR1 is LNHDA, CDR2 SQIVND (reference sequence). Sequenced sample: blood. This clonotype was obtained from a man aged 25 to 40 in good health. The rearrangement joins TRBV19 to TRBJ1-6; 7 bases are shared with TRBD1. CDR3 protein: CASSIEQGNSPLHF. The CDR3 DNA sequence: TGTGCCAGTAGTATAGAACAGGGGAATTCACCCCTCCACTTT.